This TCR beta chain was profiled in a study of T cell repertoires in cytomegalovirus infection. For the study at large: Used in the study were CMV epitopes, some recently identified and HLA-C-restricted, others well-studied and HLA-B-restricted. Evidence of both CMV infection and a matching HLA type came from public TCR beta signatures.

The CDR3 covers 14 residues. Trimming took off 11 bases at V and 6 bases at J, with 20 bases between the two ends. In germline, CDR1 is MNHEY, CDR2 SVGEGT. Study-level findings and limits: Cumulative frequency of public TCR beta families picked out carriers of CMV plus the relevant HLA. The response measured ex vivo was dominated by TCR beta clonotypes (HLA-C-restricted and CMV-specific).

TCRdb recomputed calls from the reads with MiXCR, one row per CDR3 protein. This table has about a million distinct CDR3 sequences, approximately 31% appearing once. This clonotype was picked up one time. Its target is not known. The rearrangement uses TRBV6-2 or TRBV6-3 and TRBJ2-1; D gene unclear. The sequenced sample was cultured CD8+ T cells from PBMCs, obtained from culture after CMV antigen stimulation. The receptor's source is a human donor in good health (CMV status not recorded). Some clones in this sample may be carry-over from other donors' samples. The CDR3 DNA reads TGTGCCGCCGGAGACTCGGAGACCATCAATGAGCAGTTCTTC. Translating gives CAAGDSETINEQFF.